The 8 T cell receptor beta chains in this list originate from one sample, sequenced in a study of shared clonotypes between healthy human individuals. Clones were sequenced by immunoSEQ multiplex PCR, and TCRdb holds only the in-frame ones, with some missing. Of roughly 1,500,000 clones detected, roughly 98% appear once; the ten largest clones hold 0.4% to 0.55%. Sample: naive CD4+ T cells sorted from blood. Subset meaning: CD45RA+ positively selected. These receptors were collected from a man aged 25 to 40 in good health.

The chain links TRBV19 to TRBJ2-7; 9 bases align to TRBD2. CDR3 length equals 16 residues. Germline CDR1 LNHDA, CDR2 SQIVND (reference sequence). The J segment lost 6 bases and the V segment lost 9 bases, leaving 18 bases of the junction unmatched. This CDR3 is CASGGPTGGRASEQYF. CDR3 nucleotides: TGTGCCAGCGGCGGGCCGACTGGCGGGAGGGCCTCCGAGCAGTACTTC. The full variable domain, rest sourced from reference TRBV19 and TRBJ2-7, is DGGITQSPKYLFRKEGQNVTLSCEQNLNHDAMYWYRQDPGQGLRLIYYSQIVNDFQKGDIAEGYSVSREKKESFPLTVTSAQKNPTAFYLCASGGPTGGRASEQYFGPGTRLTVT.

A single count supports this clone. The chain joins TRBV6-5 to TRBJ2-5; D gene uncertain. Trimming cost V 2 bases and J 5 bases, with 12 bases left between them. The V gene's germline CDR1 is MNHEY and CDR2 SVGAGI. This CDR3 is built from 14 residues. The CDR3 protein is CASSYAENLETQYF. The CDR3 DNA reads TGTGCCAGCAGTTACGCCGAGAATCTTGAGACCCAGTACTTC.

The gene calls are TRBV18 and TRBJ2-7, with D perhaps given as TRBD1 or TRBD2 (5 bases each). There are 14 residues in the CDR3. V was clipped by 3 bases and J by 1 base, with 10 bases between them. Germline CDR1 reads KGHSH; CDR2 reads LQKENI. In DNA form, the CDR3 reads TGTGCCAGCTCACCGTCGAGGGGTTCCTACGAGCAGTACTTC. This sequence encodes CASSPSRGSYEQYF.

The J gene is TRBJ2-2, the V gene TRBV19; 8 bases agree with TRBD2. The CDR3 extends over 17 amino acids. Unmatched junction bases numbered 17, after V lost 7 bases and J lost 7 bases. Germline lookup yields CDR1 LNHDA and CDR2 SQIVND (reference sequence). CDR3 sequence reads: CASTARASGLVSGELFF. The CDR3 DNA follows: TGTGCCAGTACCGCTCGGGCTAGCGGGTTAGTTAGCGGGGAGCTGTTTTTT.

The chain uses TRBV30 and TRBJ2-5; no definite D call. The V gene's germline CDR1 is GTSNPN and CDR2 SVGIG (reference sequence). The germline V and J ends were trimmed by 3 bases and 4 bases, with 6 bases remaining between them. The CDR3 covers 11 residues. The CDR3 protein is CAWRRLETQYF. CDR3 DNA: TGTGCCTGGAGAAGATTAGAGACCCAGTACTTC. The variable domain in full, with the rest retrieved from reference TRBV30 and TRBJ2-5, is SQTIHQWPATLVQPVGSPLSLECTVEGTSNPNLYWYRQAAGRGLQLLFYSVGIGQISSEVPQNLSASRPQDRQFILSSKKLLLSDSGFYLCAWRRLETQYFGPGTRLLVL.

The V gene is TRBV6-6, the J gene TRBJ2-4, with 7 positions matching TRBD2. The CDR3 contains 14 residues. The germline V gene has CDR1 MNHNY and CDR2 SVGAGI (reference sequence). The J segment lost 4 bases and the V segment lost 6 bases, leaving 6 bases of the junction unmatched. CDR3 sequence (DNA): TGTGCCAGCAGCGGGACTACCCAAAAAAACATTCAGTACTTC. Translated: CASSGTTQKNIQYF.

The V gene is TRBV5-6, the J gene TRBJ2-3; 14 bases align to TRBD2. Germline trimming cut 5 bases from V and 4 bases from J; bases unmatched to any gene: 0. This CDR3 comprises 14 residues. Germline loops: CDR1 SGHDT, CDR2 YYEEEE. CDR3 nucleotides: TGTGCCAGCAGGGGACTAGCGGGAGCAGATACGCAGTATTTT. Translated: CASRGLAGADTQYF. Full variable domain (missing parts from reference TRBV5-6 and TRBJ2-3): DAGVTQSPTHLIKTRGQQVTLRCSPKSGHDTVSWYQQALGQGPQFIFQYYEEEERQRGNFPDRFSGHQFPNYSSELNVNALLLGDSALYLCASRGLAGADTQYFGPGTRLTVL.

J is TRBJ2-1 and V is TRBV6-6; 8 nucleotides agree with TRBD2. CDR1 MNHNY and CDR2 SVGAGI come from the germline V gene (reference sequence). The CDR3 extends over 14 amino acids. The V gene end was trimmed by 7 bases and the J gene end by 2 bases; junction bases not matched to a gene: 4. The CDR3 reads CASTSGSTYNEQFF. The CDR3 DNA follows: TGTGCCAGCACGAGCGGGAGCACCTACAATGAGCAGTTCTTC.